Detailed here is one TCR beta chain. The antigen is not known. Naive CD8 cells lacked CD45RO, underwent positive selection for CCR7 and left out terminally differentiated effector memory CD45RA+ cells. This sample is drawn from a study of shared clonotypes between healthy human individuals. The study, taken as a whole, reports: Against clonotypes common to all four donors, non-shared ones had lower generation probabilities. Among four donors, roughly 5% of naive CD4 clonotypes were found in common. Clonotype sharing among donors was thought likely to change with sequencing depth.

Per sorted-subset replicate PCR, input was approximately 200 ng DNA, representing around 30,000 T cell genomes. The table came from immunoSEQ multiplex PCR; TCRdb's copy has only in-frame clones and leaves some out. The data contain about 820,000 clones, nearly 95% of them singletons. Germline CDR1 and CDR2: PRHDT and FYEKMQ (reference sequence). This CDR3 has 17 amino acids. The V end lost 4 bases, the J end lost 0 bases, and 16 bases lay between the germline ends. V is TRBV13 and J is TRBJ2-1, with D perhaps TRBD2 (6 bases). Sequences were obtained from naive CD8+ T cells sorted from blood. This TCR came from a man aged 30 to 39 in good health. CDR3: CASSSRGAILSYNEQFF. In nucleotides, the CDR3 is TGTGCCAGCAGCTCCCGCGGGGCAATTCTCTCCTACAATGAGCAGTTCTTC.